What follows are 23 T cell receptor beta chains derived from one specimen sequenced in a study of Graves' ophthalmopathy and Graves' hyperthyroidism. Amplification of the TCR beta CDR3 regions used RNA transcripts (as template). Second-round multiplex PCR came after a first-round RT-PCR that employed HTBI primers. TCRdb reanalysed the multiplex PCR reads using MiXCR and keeps one entry per CDR3 protein. The repertoire holds 660,000 or so distinct CDR3 sequences, more than 40% seen once, with 2.5% to 3.5% in the top ten. The sample comprised peripheral blood. Source of these receptors: an adult man with Graves' ophthalmopathy.

This clonotype occurred many times. The chain employs TRBV20-1 and TRBJ1-6; possibly TRBD1 for D (5 bases). The CDR3 is 14 amino acids. The ends were cut back, 0 bases at V and 10 bases at J, with 13 bases in the middle. Germline CDR1 is DFQATT and CDR2 is SNEGSKA (reference sequence). CDR3 bases: TGCAGTGCTAGAGACGGGCAGGGTGGCTCACCCCTCCACTTT. It specifies CSARDGQGGSPLHF.

This chain links TRBV11-2 with TRBJ2-7, with 7 nucleotides matching TRBD1. CDR1 is SGHAT, CDR2 FQNNGV, per germline. After removal of 3 bases from V and 0 bases from J, the junction contained 11 bases not matched to a gene. The CDR3 loop spans 17 amino acids. The CDR3 reads CASSLGDRAKPSYEQYF. CDR3 nucleotide sequence: TGTGCCAGCAGCTTGGGCGACAGGGCCAAACCCTCCTACGAGCAGTACTTC. The full variable domain, completed using reference TRBV11-2 and TRBJ2-7, is EAGVAQSPRYKIIEKRQSVAFWCNPISGHATLYWYQQILGQGPKLLIQFQNNGVVDDSQLPKDRFSAERLKGVDSTLKIQPAKLEDSAVYLCASSLGDRAKPSYEQYFGPGTRLTVT.

The table lists this clonotype with many counts. Compared with germline, one end of the junction differs, possibly owing to a read error. This sequence joins TRBV9 and TRBJ1-3; 7 positions match TRBD1. Germline V gene sequence: CDR1 SGDLS, CDR2 YYNGEE. The CDR3 totals 19 residues. The CDR3, as DNA: TGTGCCAGCACCGACCGTCGGGACAGAGAACGTCCTCTGGAACTGGGCGGTCATTTT. Protein: CASTDRRDRERPLELGGHF. Filled out from reference TRBV9 and TRBJ1-3, the complete variable domain reads DSGVTQTPKHLITATGQRVTLRCSPRSGDLSVYWYQQSLDQGLQFLIQYYNGEERAKGNILERFSAQQFPDLHSELNLSSLELGDSALYFCASTDRRDRERPLELGGHFGEGSWLTVV.

This clonotype was seen just once. A much larger clone lies one base from this, so it may be a read error. V gene TRBV5-8 combines with J gene TRBJ2-5; D remains ambiguous. The CDR3 totals 15 residues. Germline V gene lookup returns CDR1 SGHTS and CDR2 YDEGEE. The DNA of the CDR3 is TGTGCCAGCAGCTTGGCACACGGGTATCAAGAGACCCAGCACTTC. It specifies CASSLAHGYQETQHF.

This clonotype was found many times. The V and J genes are TRBV5-1 and TRBJ2-5, with D possibly being TRBD1 (6 bases). Trimming removed 4 bases at V and 2 bases at J, with 12 bases between. This CDR3 comprises 14 residues. Germline assignment: CDR1 SGHRS and CDR2 YFSETQ. Written as DNA, the CDR3 is TGCGCCAGCAGCGCGACAGGTGTGCAAGAGACCCAGTACTTC. Translating gives CASSATGVQETQYF.

On this clonotype itself: An end of the junction differs from the germline gene, which may be a read error. This rearrangement joins TRBV7-2 to TRBJ2-7, with a tentative D call TRBD1 (6 bases). The CDR3 extends over 14 amino acids. Germline values: CDR1 SGHTA, CDR2 FQGNSA. CDR3 in DNA: TGTGCCAGCAGCTTAGACAGGGACACCGGGGAGCTGTACTTC. Translating gives CASSLDRDTGELYF.

This clonotype was seen repeatedly, ten times or more. The CDR3 spells CAISDVLGRGDNTGELFF. CDR3 nucleotides: TGTGCCATCAGTGACGTCCTCGGGAGGGGAGATAACACCGGGGAGCTGTTTTTT. The rearrangement links TRBV10-3 to TRBJ2-2; 8 bases are a match to TRBD2. This CDR3 contains 18 residues. Germline V gives CDR1 ENHRY, CDR2 SYGVKD. The junction had 11 bases not matched to a gene; V was cut back by 3 bases and J by 2 bases.

In its sample, this clonotype was seen many times. The chain recombines TRBV20-1 with TRBJ2-5, with 12 nucleotides matching TRBD2. Germline V gene lookup returns CDR1 DFQATT and CDR2 SNEGSKA (reference sequence). J was trimmed by 5 bases and V by 0 bases; bases with no gene match: 7. The CDR3 is made up of 16 amino acids. This CDR3 reads CSARDTLAGGRETQYF. In DNA form, the CDR3 reads TGCAGTGCTAGAGATACCCTAGCGGGAGGGCGTGAGACCCAGTACTTC.

The chain couples TRBV7-3 to TRBJ2-3; 10 nucleotides agree with TRBD2. The CDR3 length is 17 residues. Germline V gene sequence: CDR1 SGHTA, CDR2 FQGTGA. Germline trimming cut 0 bases from V and 4 bases from J; bases unmatched to any gene: 7. The CDR3 spells CASSLTPSGGTADTQYF. For the CDR3, the DNA is TGTGCCAGCAGCTTAACTCCTAGCGGGGGAACCGCAGATACGCAGTATTTT.

The chain has TRBV29-1 and TRBJ1-1; weak D call: TRBD1 (6 bases). CDR1 is SQVTM and CDR2 is ANQGSEA in the germline V gene. Trimming took 7 bases from V and 4 from J, leaving 19 bases between them. The CDR3 loop spans 14 amino acids. CDR3 amino acids: CSARDNNGGTEAFF. CDR3 in DNA: TGCAGCGCTCGGGACAATAATGGTGGCACTGAAGCTTTCTTT.

This sequence joins TRBV6-1 and TRBJ1-5; 9 bases line up with TRBD1. The V gene's germline CDR1 is MNHNS and CDR2 SASEGT. This CDR3 has 16 amino acids. V lost 1 base to trimming and J lost 5 bases; unmatched junction nucleotides: 6. In DNA form, the CDR3 reads TGTGCCAGCAGTGAAGTATGGGGACAGGGTGATCAGCCCCAGCATTTT. Translating gives CASSEVWGQGDQPQHF.

The chain couples TRBV15 to TRBJ1-2; 10 nucleotides agree with TRBD1. The J segment lost 4 bases and the V segment lost 3 bases, leaving 8 bases of the junction unmatched. The germline CDR1 and CDR2 sequences are LNHNV and YYDKDF (reference sequence). This CDR3 comprises 16 residues. CDR3 coding DNA: TGTGCCACCAGCAGTGCGACCGGGACAGGGGTCTATGGCTACACCTTC. This sequence encodes CATSSATGTGVYGYTF.

This clonotype was picked up a small number of times. The J gene is TRBJ2-5, the V gene TRBV3-1; the D call may be TRBD1 or TRBD2 (6 bases each). The CDR3 runs 15 residues. V shed 1 base and J shed 4 bases, with 13 bases lying between them. Per germline, CDR1 LGHDT and CDR2 YNNKEL (reference sequence). CDR3 amino acids: CASSQGGTFGETQYF. The CDR3, as DNA: TGTGCCAGCAGCCAAGGCGGGACATTTGGAGAGACCCAGTACTTC.

Concerning this clonotype itself: No conserved phenylalanine or tryptophan ends this CDR3, so it is likely a read error. The genes are TRBV6-2 or TRBV6-3 and TRBJ2-5; 10 bases agree with TRBD2. J was trimmed by 4 bases and V by 7 bases; bases with no gene match: 3. CDR1 and CDR2 from the germline V gene are MNHEY and SVGEGT. The CDR3 extends over 13 amino acids. The CDR3 DNA reads as TGTGCCAGCATCAAGCGGGGGGGAGAGACCCAGTACTGC. Amino acid sequence: CASIKRGGETQYC.

In this sample, this clonotype turned up many times. The chain has TRBV5-6 and TRBJ1-4; TRBD1 is a possible D gene (6 bases). The germline V gene encodes CDR1 SGHDT and CDR2 YYEEEE. The CDR3 is 14 amino acids. The V end was cut by 4 bases, the J end by 3 bases, with 10 bases between. As DNA, the CDR3 is TGTGCCAGCAGCCCACAGGGTTCTAATGAAAAACTGTTTTTT. It encodes CASSPQGSNEKLFF.

CDR3 DNA: TGTGCCAGCAGTGCCATGGGGACTAGCGGGTTCTACGAGCAGTACTTC. Amino acids: CASSAMGTSGFYEQYF. The J gene is TRBJ2-7, the V gene TRBV9, with 12 bases matching TRBD2. The junction had 9 bases not matched to a gene; V was cut back by 5 bases and J by 3 bases. The CDR3 contains 16 residues. CDR1 SGDLS and CDR2 YYNGEE come from the germline V gene.

This clonotype was counted many times. This chain links TRBV10-3 with TRBJ2-2, with TRBD2 matching 8 bases. From germline, CDR1 is ENHRY and CDR2 SYGVKD. V was pared by 9 bases and J by 5 bases, with 11 bases of the junction left unmatched. The CDR3 sequence is 15 residues long. CDR3 sequence: CAITNEASGTGELFF. In DNA form, the CDR3 reads TGTGCCATTACCAACGAGGCTAGCGGGACCGGGGAGCTGTTTTTT.

About this clonotype itself: One end of the junction does not line up with germline, which may come from a read error. This rearrangement joins TRBV6-1 to TRBJ1-3; D is unresolved. Germline V lookup: CDR1 MNHNS, CDR2 SASEGT. There are 15 residues in the CDR3. CDR3 DNA: TGTGCCATCAGTCCGATCTCCAGCTCTGGAAACACCATATATTTT. Translation: CAISPISSSGNTIYF.

In its sample, this clonotype was seen many times. J is TRBJ1-4 and V is TRBV5-1; 8 bases align to TRBD1. Trimming at V came to 4 bases and at J to 1 base, leaving 6 bases not matched to a gene. This CDR3 comprises 16 residues. The germline V gene has CDR1 SGHRS and CDR2 YFSETQ. The CDR3 region has the DNA TGCGCCAGCAGCGGACAAACAGGGGGAACTAATGAAAAACTGTTTTTT. Protein product: CASSGQTGGTNEKLFF.

A single count supports this clonotype. The J gene is TRBJ2-2, the V gene TRBV10-3; TRBD1 aligns across 7 bases. Germline V gene lookup returns CDR1 ENHRY and CDR2 SYGVKD. The ends lost 7 bases at V and 7 bases at J; junction bases unmatched: 6. The CDR3 spans 13 residues. The CDR3 loop reads CAINTGELGELFF. CDR3 nucleotides: TGTGCCATCAACACAGGGGAGCTCGGGGAGCTGTTTTTT.

V is TRBV5-1 and J is TRBJ2-7; weak D call: TRBD1 (6 bases). The CDR3 sequence is 15 residues long. V shed 0 bases and J shed 3 bases, with 13 bases lying between them. Germline CDR1 is SGHRS and CDR2 is YFSETQ. The CDR3, as DNA: TGCGCCAGCAGCTTGGCCGTGGACAGATTCTACGAGCAGTACTTC. Translation gives CASSLAVDRFYEQYF.

This clonotype was counted ten times or more. This sequence joins TRBV5-8 and TRBJ2-5; D unclear. V lost 4 bases and J 1 base, leaving 14 bases between the germline ends. The CDR3 sequence is 15 residues long. CDR1 SGHTS and CDR2 YDEGEE come from the germline V gene. This CDR3 reads CASSTIIRSQETQYF. The CDR3 bases are TGTGCCAGCAGCACGATAATAAGGAGCCAAGAGACCCAGTACTTC.

This clonotype was observed at least ten times. This chain links TRBV4-1 with TRBJ1-6; D call uncertain. Germline lookup yields CDR1 MGHRA and CDR2 YSYEKL. V dropped 0 bases and J dropped 7 bases, with 7 bases sitting between them. The CDR3 covers 14 residues. CDR3 region: CASSQEAGNSPLHF. The CDR3 DNA follows: TGCGCCAGCAGCCAAGAGGCTGGAAATTCACCCCTCCACTTT.